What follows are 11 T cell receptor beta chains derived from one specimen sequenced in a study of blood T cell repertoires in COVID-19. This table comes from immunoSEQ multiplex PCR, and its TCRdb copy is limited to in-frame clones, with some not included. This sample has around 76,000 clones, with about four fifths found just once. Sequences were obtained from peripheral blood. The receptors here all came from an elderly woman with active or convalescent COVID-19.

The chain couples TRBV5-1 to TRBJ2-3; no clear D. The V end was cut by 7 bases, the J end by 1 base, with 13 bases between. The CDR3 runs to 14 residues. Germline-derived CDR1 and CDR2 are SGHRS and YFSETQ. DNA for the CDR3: TGCGCCAGCGAGGATATTACCCGCACAGATACGCAGTATTTT. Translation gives CASEDITRTDTQYF.

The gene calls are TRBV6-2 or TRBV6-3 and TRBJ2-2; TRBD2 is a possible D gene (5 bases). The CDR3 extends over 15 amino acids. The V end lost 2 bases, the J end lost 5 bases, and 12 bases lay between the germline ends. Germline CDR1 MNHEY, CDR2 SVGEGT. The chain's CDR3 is CASSYPGVETGELFF. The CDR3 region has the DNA TGTGCCAGCAGTTACCCCGGGGTTGAGACCGGGGAGCTGTTTTTT.

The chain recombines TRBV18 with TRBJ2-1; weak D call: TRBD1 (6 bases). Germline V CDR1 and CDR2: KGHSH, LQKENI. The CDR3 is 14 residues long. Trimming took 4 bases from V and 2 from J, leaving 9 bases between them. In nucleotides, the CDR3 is TGTGCCAGCTCACTCGGACAGACCTACAATGAGCAGTTCTTC. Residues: CASSLGQTYNEQFF. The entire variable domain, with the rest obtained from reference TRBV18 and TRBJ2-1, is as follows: NAGVMQNPRHLVRRRGQEARLRCSPMKGHSHVYWYRQLPEEGLKFMVYLQKENIIDESGMPKERFSAEFPKEGPSILRIQQVVRGDSAAYFCASSLGQTYNEQFFGPGTRLTVL.

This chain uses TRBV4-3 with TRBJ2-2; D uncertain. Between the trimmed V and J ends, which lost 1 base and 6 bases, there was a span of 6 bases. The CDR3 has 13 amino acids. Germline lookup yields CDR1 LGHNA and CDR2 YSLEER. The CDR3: CASSQGLAGELFF. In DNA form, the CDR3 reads TGCGCCAGCAGCCAAGGTCTTGCCGGGGAGCTGTTTTTT.

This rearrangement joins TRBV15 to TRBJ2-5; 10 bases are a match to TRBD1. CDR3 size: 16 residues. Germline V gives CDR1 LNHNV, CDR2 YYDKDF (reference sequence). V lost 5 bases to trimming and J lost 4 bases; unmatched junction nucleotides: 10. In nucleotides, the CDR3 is TGTGCCACCAGCGCGAAAGCTGGGGACAGGGGAGAGACCCAGTACTTC. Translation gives CATSAKAGDRGETQYF.

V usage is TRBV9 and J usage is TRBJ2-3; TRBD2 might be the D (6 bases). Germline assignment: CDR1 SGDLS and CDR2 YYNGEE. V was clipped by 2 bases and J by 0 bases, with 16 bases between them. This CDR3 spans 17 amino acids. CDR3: CASSVFGGAPSTDTQYF. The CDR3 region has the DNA TGTGCCAGCAGCGTGTTCGGCGGGGCGCCTAGCACAGATACGCAGTATTTT.

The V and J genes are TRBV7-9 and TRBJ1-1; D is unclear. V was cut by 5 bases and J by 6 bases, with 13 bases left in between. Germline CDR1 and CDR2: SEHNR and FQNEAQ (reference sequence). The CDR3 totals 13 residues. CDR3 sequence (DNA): TGTGCCAGCAGCCCCCGAAGTTCGGCTGAAGCTTTCTTT. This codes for CASSPRSSAEAFF.

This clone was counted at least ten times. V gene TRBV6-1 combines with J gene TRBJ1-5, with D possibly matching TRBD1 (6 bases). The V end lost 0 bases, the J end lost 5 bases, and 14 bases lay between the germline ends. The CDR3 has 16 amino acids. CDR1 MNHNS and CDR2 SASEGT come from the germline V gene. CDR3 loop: CASSEASTDSYQPQHF. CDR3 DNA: TGTGCCAGCAGTGAAGCTAGTACGGACAGTTATCAGCCCCAGCATTTT.

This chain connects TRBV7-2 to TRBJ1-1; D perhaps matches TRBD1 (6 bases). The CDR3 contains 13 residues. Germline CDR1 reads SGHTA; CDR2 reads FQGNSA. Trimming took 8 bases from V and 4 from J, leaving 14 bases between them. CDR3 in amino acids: CASQTRGGTEAFF. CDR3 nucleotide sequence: TGTGCCAGCCAAACCAGAGGGGGCACTGAAGCTTTCTTT.

CDR3: CASSHIPRYSASHSSTDTQYF. The DNA of the CDR3 is TGTGCCAGCAGTCATATCCCCAGGTATAGCGCCTCGCATTCTAGCACAGATACGCAGTATTTT. This chain uses TRBV6-2 or TRBV6-3 with TRBJ2-3, with D tentatively TRBD2 (5 bases). Trimming stripped 5 bases from V and 0 bases from J, with 30 bases between. The CDR3 spans 21 residues. Germline CDR1 reads MNHEY; CDR2 reads SVGEGT.

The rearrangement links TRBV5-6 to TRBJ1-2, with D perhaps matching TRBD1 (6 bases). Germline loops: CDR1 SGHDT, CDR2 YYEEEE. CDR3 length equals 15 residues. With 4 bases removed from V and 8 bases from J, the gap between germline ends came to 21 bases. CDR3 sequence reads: CASSPTPGQRGGYTF. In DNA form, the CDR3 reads TGTGCCAGCAGCCCCACCCCGGGACAACGAGGGGGCTACACCTTC.